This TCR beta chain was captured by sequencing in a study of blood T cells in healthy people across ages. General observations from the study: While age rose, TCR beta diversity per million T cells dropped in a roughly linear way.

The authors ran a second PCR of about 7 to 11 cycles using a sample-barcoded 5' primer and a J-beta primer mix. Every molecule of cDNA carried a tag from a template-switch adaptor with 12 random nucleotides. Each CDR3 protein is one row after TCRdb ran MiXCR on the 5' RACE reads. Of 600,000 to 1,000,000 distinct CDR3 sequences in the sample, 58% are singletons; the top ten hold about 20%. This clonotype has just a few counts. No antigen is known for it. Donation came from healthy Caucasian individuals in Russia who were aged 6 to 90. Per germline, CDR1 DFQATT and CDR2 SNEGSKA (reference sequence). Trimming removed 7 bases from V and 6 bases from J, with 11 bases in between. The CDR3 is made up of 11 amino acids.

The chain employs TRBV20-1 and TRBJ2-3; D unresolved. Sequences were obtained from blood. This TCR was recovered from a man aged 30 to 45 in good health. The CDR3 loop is CSDRAGDTQYF. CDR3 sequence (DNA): TGCAGTGATAGGGCAGGCGATACGCAGTATTTT.